This TCR beta chain derives from a study of Graves' ophthalmopathy and Graves' hyperthyroidism. Findings and caveats of the study: Ophthalmopathy progression was predicted with around 71% sensitivity and 72.22% specificity.

The authors amplified TCR beta CDR3 regions from RNA transcripts. The workflow started with a first-round RT-PCR run with HTBI primers and then moved on to a second-round multiplex PCR. TCRdb re-called the multiplex PCR reads with MiXCR, one entry per CDR3 protein. The table records some 750,000 distinct CDR3 sequences, roughly two fifths of them present only once. The length of the CDR3 is 16 residues. The ends lost 8 bases at V and 1 base at J; junction bases unmatched: 11. Germline CDR1 is LNHNV and CDR2 is YYDKDF (reference sequence). This clonotype has at least ten counts. As yet, its antigen is unknown. Exclusion applied to patients with other autoimmune diseases, uncontrolled infections, pregnancy or lactation. Diagnosis used clinical symptoms, serum thyroxine, TRAb, thyroid ultrasound and orbital computed tomography.

The chain employs TRBV15 and TRBJ1-1; TRBD1 agrees at 9 bases. The TCR originated in an adult man with Graves' ophthalmopathy. Sequencing used peripheral blood. In DNA form, the CDR3 reads TGTGCCACCCGGACCGGGACAGGGTATACGAACACTGAAGCTTTCTTT. Protein sequence: CATRTGTGYTNTEAFF.